This T cell receptor (beta chain) emerged from a study of T cells after yellow fever vaccination (dated by TCRdb to between 2018 and 2021). Study-level background: The SMART-Seq v4 Ultra Low Input RNA kit was used to prepare libraries from fractions with low cell numbers. To follow T-cell clones before and after both primary and booster YFV17D yellow fever vaccination, bulk TCR alpha and beta repertoires underwent longitudinal sequencing. The cohort comprised two healthy male donors, one aged 18 to 30 and one aged 30 to 40 years. Blood was collected at multiple timepoints before and after primary and secondary immunization, and bulk PBMC replicates and cell subsets were isolated.

Sequencer: Illumina NovaSeq 6000. TCR cDNA was synthesized by 5'RACE template switching, which introduced a universal primer site and unique molecular identifiers. Priming of cDNA synthesis was performed from both the TCR alpha and TCR beta constant segments. Two PCR steps were used to amplify libraries, with sample barcodes and sequencing adapters being added in the second step. Sequencing of libraries was done on Illumina HiSeq 2500 (2x100 bp) or NovaSeq (2x150 bp). As for the authors' bioinformatics: Reads were demultiplexed and collapsed into UMI consensus sequences with MIGEC, and V(D)J alignment was performed with MiXCR. Vaccine-responding clonotypes were identified with edgeR using replicate PBMC samples, with FDR below 0.01 and a log2 fold change above 5 up to day 15 being required. Each bulk clonotype received a CD4 or CD8 identity based on whether the sequenced CD4 or CD8 repertoire contained that clonotype at higher abundance. In TCRdb, the public reads were trimmed at Q25 with fastp and aligned with MiXCR, with productive beta chains retained. Identical CDR3 proteins give one entry, which carries the most common genes and DNA. Here the V and J calls rest on TCRdb's processing, not on the authors' analysis. The sample contains roughly 350,000 distinct CDR3 sequences, approximately 4% of them found a single time. The ten largest clonotypes hold approximately 23% of the sample.

V and J are truncated by 3 bases and 5 bases respectively, leaving an intervening sequence of 10 bases. From the cysteine through the phenylalanine, the CDR3 covers 13 amino acids. Kept here is only the CDR3 DNA, which spans 39 bases and is read in frame from base 1. The germline V gene (reference sequence) gives CDR1 as LNHDA and CDR2 as SQIVND. Points the paper makes about the study in general: A small fraction of clonotypes showed up in both the CD4 and CD8 compartments, probably as a result of convergent recombination. The secondary T-cell response was weaker than the primary response but faster, peaking on day 5 instead of day 15. Computational filtering was required because FACS-sorted repertoires could contain abundant contaminating clonotypes from the bulk population. Because the study included only a couple of donors, the extent to which the findings can be generalized is limited. After the booster, most of the clones that had expanded following primary vaccination were detected again (approximately 96% of CD4 and roughly 90% of CD8), which suggests that memory was broadly maintained.

This clonotype was counted a few times. The antigen it recognizes is unknown. Within one base of it there is no much larger clone, and no base qualities were kept. The sample's treatment or condition label is to be understood as: live attenuated yellow fever vaccine strain. At every blood-draw timepoint, two biological replicates of bulk PBMCs were collected. A standard Ficoll-Paque protocol was used to isolate PBMCs from peripheral blood. TriZol was used to extract RNA from bulk PBMCs, CD4 and CD8 fractions, and dextramer-positive and dextramer-negative fractions. Sequencing used PBMCs, obtained 5 days after the yellow fever booster vaccination. The rearrangement combines TRBV19 with TRBJ2-5, and possibly TRBD2, on 5 matching bases. This clonotype was sampled from a man aged 18 to 35 who received the YFV17D yellow fever vaccine. The DNA sequence follows: TGTGCCAGTAGTATGTCGGGGTCCGAGACCCAGTACTTC. Translated, this is CASSMSGSETQYF.